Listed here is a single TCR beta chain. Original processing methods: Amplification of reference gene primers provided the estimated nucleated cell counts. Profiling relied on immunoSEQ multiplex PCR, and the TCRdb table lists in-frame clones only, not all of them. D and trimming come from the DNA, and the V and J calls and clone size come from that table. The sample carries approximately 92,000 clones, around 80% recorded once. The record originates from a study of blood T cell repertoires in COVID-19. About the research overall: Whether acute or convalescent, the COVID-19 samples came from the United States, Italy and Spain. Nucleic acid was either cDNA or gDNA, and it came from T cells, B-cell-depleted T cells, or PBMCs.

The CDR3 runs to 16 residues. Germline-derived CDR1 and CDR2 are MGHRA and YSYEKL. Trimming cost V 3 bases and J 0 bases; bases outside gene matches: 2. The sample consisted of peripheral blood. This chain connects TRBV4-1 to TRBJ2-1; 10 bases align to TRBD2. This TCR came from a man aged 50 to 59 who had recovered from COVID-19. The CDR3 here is CASSHGLADSYNEQFF. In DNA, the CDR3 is TGCGCCAGCAGCCATGGACTAGCGGACTCCTACAATGAGCAGTTCTTC.